Shown below are 9 T cell receptor beta chains from a single sample sequenced in a study of blood T cells in healthy people across ages. A J-beta primer mix and a sample-barcoded 5' primer were used in a second PCR of roughly 6 to 11 cycles. MiXCR, applied by TCRdb to the 5' RACE reads, yields one record per CDR3 protein. The repertoire has 850,000 to 950,000 distinct CDR3 sequences, roughly 26% of them found once; the top ten carry roughly 17%. Sample: blood. Every receptor here comes from a woman aged 80 or older in good health.

This clonotype was found many times. The V call is TRBV9, the J call TRBJ2-1; 7 bases agree with TRBD2. Germline CDR1 and CDR2: SGDLS and YYNGEE. Trimming cost V 3 bases and J 3 bases; bases outside gene matches: 9. The CDR3 covers 16 residues. The CDR3 DNA reads as TGTGCCAGCAGCGGGGGCTCAGGCGGGAGCTACAATGAGCAGTTCTTC. It yields the protein CASSGGSGGSYNEQFF.

This clonotype came up many times. CDR3 sequence: CASSDSGGTQETQYF. The CDR3, as DNA: TGCGCCAGCAGTGATAGCGGGGGGACACAAGAGACCCAGTACTTC. The chain is built from TRBV10-2 and TRBJ2-5; 10 bases match TRBD2. The CDR3 is 15 residues long. Germline CDR1 and CDR2: WSHSY and SAAADI. The V and J ends lost 3 bases and 2 bases, in that order; junction bases with no gene match: 3.

This clonotype was observed at least ten times. The chain employs TRBV13 and TRBJ2-7; D possibly uses TRBD1 or TRBD2 (10 bases each). There are 14 residues in the CDR3. Germline V CDR1 and CDR2: PRHDT, FYEKMQ (reference sequence). Trimming left V 5 bases short and J 8 bases short, with 19 bases between. CDR3 nucleotide sequence: TGTGCCAGCAGCACTAGCGGGACAGGGGAAAAGCAGTACTTC. It codes for CASSTSGTGEKQYF.

The table lists this clonotype with many counts. The chain carries TRBV5-5 and TRBJ2-5, with a weak D call TRBD2 (5 bases). CDR1 SGHKS and CDR2 YYEKEE come from the germline V gene (reference sequence). The germline V and J ends were trimmed by 0 bases and 0 bases, with 12 bases remaining between them. The CDR3 length is 16 residues. CDR3 nucleotides: TGTGCCAGCAGCTTGGGGAGGCGACTGAACCAAGAGACCCAGTACTTC. Amino acids: CASSLGRRLNQETQYF.

This clonotype was counted many times. The V and J genes are TRBV7-9 and TRBJ1-1; D possibly corresponds to TRBD1 (5 bases). Trimming took 5 bases from V and 0 from J, leaving 10 bases between them. Germline CDR1 is SEHNR and CDR2 is FQNEAQ (reference sequence). The CDR3 runs 14 residues. The CDR3 sequence: CASSPGRMNTEAFF. Written as DNA, the CDR3 is TGTGCCAGCAGCCCGGGACGGATGAACACTGAAGCTTTCTTT.

The table lists this clonotype with a few counts. The V call is TRBV20-1, the J call TRBJ1-1; a weak D match, TRBD1 (6 bases). Looked up from germline, CDR1 is DFQATT and CDR2 is SNEGSKA (reference sequence). The CDR3 sequence is 14 residues long. V lost 3 bases and J lost 0, with 11 bases in between. The DNA for the CDR3 is TGCAGTGCTAGGCGGGGGCCGATGAACACTGAAGCTTTCTTT. Amino acid sequence: CSARRGPMNTEAFF.

The J gene is TRBJ2-1, the V gene TRBV5-4, with 9 bases aligning to TRBD2. The V and J ends lost 4 bases and 13 bases, in that order; junction bases with no gene match: 24. The germline gives CDR1 SGHNT, CDR2 YYREEE (reference sequence). The CDR3 has 18 residues. CDR3 in amino acids: CASSPGASGALRGETQFF. The DNA of the CDR3 is TGTGCCAGCAGCCCCGGAGCTAGCGGGGCCCTCAGGGGAGAGACCCAGTTCTTC.

In regard to this clonotype: A much larger clone differs by one base, so this may be a read error. The chain uses TRBV3-1 and TRBJ2-5; D might be TRBD2 (5 bases). The CDR3 sequence is 13 residues long. V was shortened by 11 bases and J by 5 bases, with 18 bases between the two germline ends. Per germline, CDR1 LGHDT and CDR2 YNNKEL (reference sequence). The CDR3 bases are TGTGCCGGCAAGATTGAGGGCGGGGAGACCCAGTACTTC. Residues: CAGKIEGGETQYF.

This clonotype was counted many times. The gene calls are TRBV5-1 and TRBJ2-3; D unclear. The germline V gene encodes CDR1 SGHRS and CDR2 YFSETQ. The CDR3 runs 12 residues. V shed 3 bases and J shed 4 bases, with 6 bases lying between them. Here the CDR3 DNA reads TGCGCCAGCAGCTCGAATCCAGATACGCAGTATTTT. Amino acids: CASSSNPDTQYF.